Sequencing of this TCR beta chain was carried out in a study of T cells in Graves' hyperthyroidism and ophthalmopathy. Study observations and caveats: Among clonotypes expanded in thyroid above 0.001, most were also found in blood.

The investigators amplified TCR beta CDR3 regions from RNA transcripts. Researchers ran a first-round RT-PCR on the TCR CDR3 using the HTBI primer set. MiXCR was run by TCRdb on the multiplex PCR reads, yielding one entry per CDR3 protein. Of roughly 200,000 distinct CDR3 sequences in the sample, around 16% are singletons; the top ten hold about 50%. Germline loops: CDR1 DFQATT, CDR2 SNEGSKA (reference sequence). Trimming took off 0 bases at V and 0 bases at J, with 15 bases between the two ends. This CDR3 spans 18 amino acids. This clonotype has at least ten counts. Its antigen is unidentified. The chain carries TRBV20-1 and TRBJ2-6; D call uncertain. The sequenced sample consisted of blood. The sequence came from a woman aged 50 to 65 with Graves' hyperthyroidism. This chain's CDR3 is CSARDPNSFNSGANVLTF. CDR3 DNA: TGCAGTGCTAGAGATCCGAACAGCTTTAACTCTGGGGCCAACGTCCTGACTTTC.